Sequencing of this TCR beta chain was carried out in a study of T cells in Graves' hyperthyroidism and ophthalmopathy. Researchers defined stable Graves' hyperthyroidism as no ophthalmopathy progression within 18 months. Exclusion of patients followed from uncontrolled infection, other autoimmune disease, pregnancy or lactation. On the basis of clinical symptoms, serum thyroxine and TRAb, thyroid ultrasound and orbital computed tomography, diagnoses were made. PBMCs were sourced from roughly 9.1 ml fresh peripheral blood. Researchers amplified the TCR beta CDR3 regions from RNA transcripts. Carried out on the TCR CDR3, a first-round RT-PCR used the HTBI primer set. TCRdb reanalysed the multiplex PCR reads using MiXCR and keeps one entry per CDR3 protein. The sample has 600,000 or so distinct CDR3 sequences; around 15% are singletons. Germline assignment: CDR1 MNHEY and CDR2 SVGEGT. The CDR3 sequence is 15 residues long. The ends were cut back, 2 bases at V and 9 bases at J, with 14 bases in the middle.

The chain has TRBV6-2 or TRBV6-3 and TRBJ1-6; D gene uncertain. The origin of this receptor is a woman aged 25-40 years with Graves' hyperthyroidism. Sequencing was carried out using blood. The chain's CDR3 is CASSYLESGSSPLHF. In nucleotides, the CDR3 is TGTGCCAGCAGTTACCTTGAAAGTGGGTCTTCACCCCTCCACTTT.